This TCR beta chain was documented in a study of post-analysis software for immune sequencing data. Study-wide findings and caveats: Five TRBV segments, TRBV5-6, TRBV5-1 and TRBV20-1 among them, were found more frequent in patients than controls. Those samples that were prepared in the same batch co-clustered strongly by F measure. Controls showed significantly higher normalized Chao1 diversity than did multiple sclerosis patients.

Prepared TCR beta cDNA libraries contained unique molecular identifiers. Each sample of about 0.95 to 11 million input T cells yielded 500,000 or so cDNA molecules, so each molecule approximated one T cell. TCRdb ran MiXCR on the PCR reads and lists one entry per CDR3 protein. The sample has about 820,000 distinct CDR3 sequences, roughly 50% seen once. A single count supports this clonotype. Its specificity is unknown. The CDR3 loop spans 15 amino acids. Trimming removed 8 bases at V and 0 bases at J, with 18 bases between. Germline V CDR1 and CDR2: SGDLS, YYNGEE. The sample consisted of blood. The receptor was isolated from a girl under 18 with multiple sclerosis. The V gene is TRBV9, the J gene TRBJ2-7; the D is unclear. This CDR3 is CARSLAWHSSYEQYF. CDR3 coding DNA: TGTGCCAGAAGCCTCGCCTGGCACAGCTCCTACGAGCAGTACTTC.